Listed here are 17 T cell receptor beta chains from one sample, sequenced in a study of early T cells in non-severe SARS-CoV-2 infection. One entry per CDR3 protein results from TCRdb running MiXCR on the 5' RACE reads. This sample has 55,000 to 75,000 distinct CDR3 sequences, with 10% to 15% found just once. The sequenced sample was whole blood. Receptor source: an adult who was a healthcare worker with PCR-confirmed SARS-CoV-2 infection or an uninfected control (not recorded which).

CDR3 protein: CASSADREQYF. The CDR3 DNA is TGTGCCAGCAGCGCCGACAGGGAGCAGTACTTC. The chain joins TRBV5-4 to TRBJ2-7, with D perhaps TRBD1 (6 bases). Per the germline V gene, CDR1 is SGHNT and CDR2 is YYREEE (reference sequence). The CDR3 covers 11 residues. V was trimmed by 4 bases and J by 7 bases, leaving 9 bases between them.

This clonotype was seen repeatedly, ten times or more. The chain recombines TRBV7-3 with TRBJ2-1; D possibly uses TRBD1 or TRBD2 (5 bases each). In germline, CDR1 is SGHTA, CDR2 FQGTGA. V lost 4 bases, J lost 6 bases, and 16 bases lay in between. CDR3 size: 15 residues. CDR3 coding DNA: TGTGCCAGCAGCTCAGGGACCGGGGCGGGCAATGAGCAGTTCTTC. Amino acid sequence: CASSSGTGAGNEQFF.

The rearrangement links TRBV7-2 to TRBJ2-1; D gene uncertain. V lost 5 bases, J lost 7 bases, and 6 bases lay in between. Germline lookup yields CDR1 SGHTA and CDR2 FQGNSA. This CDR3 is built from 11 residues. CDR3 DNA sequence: TGTGCCAGCAGCCGCTTTAATGAGCAGTTCTTC. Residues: CASSRFNEQFF.

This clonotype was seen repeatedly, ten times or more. CDR3 sequence (DNA): TGTGCCAGCGCCCCGGCCGGGGCCAACGTCCTGACTTTC. Translation gives CASAPAGANVLTF. This chain uses TRBV21-1 with TRBJ2-6; no DNA check was done on the table's D call, TRBD1. TRBV21-1 is classified as a pseudogene. The CDR3 extends over 13 amino acids.

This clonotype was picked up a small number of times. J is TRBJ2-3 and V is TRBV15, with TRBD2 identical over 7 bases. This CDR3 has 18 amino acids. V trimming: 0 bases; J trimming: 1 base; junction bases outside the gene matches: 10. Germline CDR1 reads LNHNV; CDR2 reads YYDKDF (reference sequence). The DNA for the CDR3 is TGTGCCACCAGCAGAGAGGTATCCGGGAGGCCCCGCACAGATACGCAGTATTTT. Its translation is CATSREVSGRPRTDTQYF.

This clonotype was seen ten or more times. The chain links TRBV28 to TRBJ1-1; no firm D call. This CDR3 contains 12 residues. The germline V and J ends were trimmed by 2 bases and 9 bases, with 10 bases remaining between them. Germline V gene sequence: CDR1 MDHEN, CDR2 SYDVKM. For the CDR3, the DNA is TGTGCCAGCAGTTTAAACCGGTTGAAAGCTTTCTTT. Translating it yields CASSLNRLKAFF.

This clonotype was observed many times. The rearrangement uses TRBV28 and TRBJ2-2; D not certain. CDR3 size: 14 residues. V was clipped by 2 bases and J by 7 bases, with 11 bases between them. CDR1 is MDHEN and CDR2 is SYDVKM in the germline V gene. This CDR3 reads CASSLNRPDGELFF. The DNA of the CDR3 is TGTGCCAGCAGTTTAAATAGGCCCGACGGGGAGCTGTTTTTT.

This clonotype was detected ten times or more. CDR3 sequence: CSGKRDGNTEAFF. CDR3 DNA sequence: TGCAGTGGGAAAAGGGACGGGAACACTGAAGCTTTCTTT. This sequence joins TRBV20-1 and TRBJ1-1, with TRBD1 as a possible D gene (5 bases). The V gene lost 7 bases and the J gene lost 1 base, with 13 bases spanning the gap. CDR3 length equals 13 residues. The V gene's germline CDR1 is DFQATT and CDR2 SNEGSKA (reference sequence).

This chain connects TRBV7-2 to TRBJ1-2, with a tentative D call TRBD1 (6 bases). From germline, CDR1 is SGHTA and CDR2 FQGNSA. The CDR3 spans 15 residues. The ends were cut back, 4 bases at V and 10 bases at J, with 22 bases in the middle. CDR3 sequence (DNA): TGTGCCAGCAGCTCCGGGCCGGGACGTGGGGGCGACTACACCTTC. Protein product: CASSSGPGRGGDYTF.

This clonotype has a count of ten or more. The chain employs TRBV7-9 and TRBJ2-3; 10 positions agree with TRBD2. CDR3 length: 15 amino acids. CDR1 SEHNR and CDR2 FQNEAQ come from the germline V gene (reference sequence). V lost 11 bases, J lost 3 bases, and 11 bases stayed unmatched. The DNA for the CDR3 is TGTGCCGACTCCAGCGGGAGGGAATCGACAGATACGCAGTATTTT. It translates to CADSSGRESTDTQYF.

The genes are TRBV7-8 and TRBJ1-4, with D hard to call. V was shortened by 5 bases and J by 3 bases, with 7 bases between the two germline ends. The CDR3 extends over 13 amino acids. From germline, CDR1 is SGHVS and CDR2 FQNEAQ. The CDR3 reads CASSRRPNEKLFF. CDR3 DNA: TGTGCCAGCAGCCGCCGACCTAATGAAAAACTGTTTTTT.

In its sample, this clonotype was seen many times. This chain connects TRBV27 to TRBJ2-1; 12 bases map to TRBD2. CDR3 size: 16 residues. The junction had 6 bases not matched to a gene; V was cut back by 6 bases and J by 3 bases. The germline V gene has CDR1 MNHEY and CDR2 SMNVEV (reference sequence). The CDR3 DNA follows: TGTGCCAGCAGATTGGGACTAGCGGGCTACTACAATGAGCAGTTCTTC. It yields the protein CASRLGLAGYYNEQFF.

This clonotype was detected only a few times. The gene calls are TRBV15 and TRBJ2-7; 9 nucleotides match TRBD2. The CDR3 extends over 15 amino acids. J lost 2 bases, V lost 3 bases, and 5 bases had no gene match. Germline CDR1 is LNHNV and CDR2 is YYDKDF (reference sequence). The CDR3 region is CATSRTTSGTYEQYF. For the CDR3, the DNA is TGTGCCACCAGCAGGACGACTAGCGGTACCTACGAGCAGTACTTC. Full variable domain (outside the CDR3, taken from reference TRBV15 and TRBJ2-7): DAMVIQNPRYQVTQFGKPVTLSCSQTLNHNVMYWYQQKSSQAPKLLFHYYDKDFNNEADTPDNFQSRRPNTSFCFLDIRSPGLGDTAMYLCATSRTTSGTYEQYFGPGTRLTVT.

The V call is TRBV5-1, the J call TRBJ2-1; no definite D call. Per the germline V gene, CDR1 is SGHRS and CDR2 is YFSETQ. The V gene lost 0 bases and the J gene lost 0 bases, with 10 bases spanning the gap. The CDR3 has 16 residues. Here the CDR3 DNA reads TGCGCCAGCAGCTTGGGTCACGGAAGCTCCTACAATGAGCAGTTCTTC. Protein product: CASSLGHGSSYNEQFF.

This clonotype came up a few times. CDR3: CASSHRQRNTEAFF. The CDR3 nucleotides are TGTGCCAGCAGCCATAGACAGAGGAACACTGAAGCTTTCTTT. This rearrangement joins TRBV3-1 to TRBJ1-1; D possibly corresponds to TRBD1 (5 bases). Germline V lookup: CDR1 LGHDT, CDR2 YNNKEL (reference sequence). The CDR3 sequence is 14 residues long. The germline V and J ends were trimmed by 3 bases and 1 base, with 9 bases remaining between them.

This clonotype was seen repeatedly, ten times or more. The CDR3 is CASSRPSGAKNIQYF. CDR3 sequence (DNA): TGTGCCAGTAGTAGACCTAGCGGAGCCAAAAACATTCAGTACTTC. The chain employs TRBV19 and TRBJ2-4, with 7 bases identical to TRBD2. Germline V gene sequence: CDR1 LNHDA, CDR2 SQIVND (reference sequence). With 4 bases clipped from V and 0 bases from J, the junction kept 3 bases outside the gene matches. The CDR3 spans 15 residues.

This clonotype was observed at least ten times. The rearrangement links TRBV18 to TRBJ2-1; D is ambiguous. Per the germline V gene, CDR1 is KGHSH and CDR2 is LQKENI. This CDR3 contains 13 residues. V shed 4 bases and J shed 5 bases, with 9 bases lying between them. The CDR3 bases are TGTGCCAGCTCACTAGGAGTTAACAATGAGCAGTTCTTC. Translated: CASSLGVNNEQFF.